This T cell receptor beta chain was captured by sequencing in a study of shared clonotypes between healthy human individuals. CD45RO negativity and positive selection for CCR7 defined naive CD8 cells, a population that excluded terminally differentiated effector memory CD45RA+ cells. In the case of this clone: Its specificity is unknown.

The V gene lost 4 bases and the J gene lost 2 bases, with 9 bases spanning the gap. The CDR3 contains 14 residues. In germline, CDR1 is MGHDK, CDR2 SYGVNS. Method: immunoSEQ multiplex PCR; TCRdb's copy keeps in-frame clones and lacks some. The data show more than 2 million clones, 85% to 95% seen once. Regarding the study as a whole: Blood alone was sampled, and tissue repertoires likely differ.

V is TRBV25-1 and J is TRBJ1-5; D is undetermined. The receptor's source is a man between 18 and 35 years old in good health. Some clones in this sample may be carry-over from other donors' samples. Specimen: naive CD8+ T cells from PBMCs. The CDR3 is CASSGAIGNQPQHF. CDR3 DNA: TGTGCCAGCAGTGGGGCGATTGGCAATCAGCCCCAGCATTTT.